Sequencing of this T cell receptor beta chain was carried out in a study of Ad26.COV2.S vaccination and SARS-CoV-2 variants. Study summary: Donor was in the COV1001 Ad26.COV2.S trial arm. Study-wide points: Participants in the vaccine arm had higher spike-specific TCR breadth; placebo recipients had lower. Vaccine and placebo groups showed comparable non-spike TCR breadth.

With 0 bases removed from V and 3 bases from J, the gap between germline ends came to 15 bases. Germline-derived CDR1 and CDR2 are GTSNPN and SVGIG (reference sequence). CDR3 size: 15 residues. Comments on this clone: Its cognate antigen is unknown.

Sample treatment: some 20 received Ad26.COV2.S at low or high dose, single or two shots; about five received placebo; per-sample allocation not given. Collection of the samples took place on day 63 after the first injection of vaccine or placebo. Spike of the Wuhan-strain SARS-CoV-2 was expressed by an Ad26 vector, which formed the vaccine. Profiling relied on immunoSEQ multiplex PCR, and the TCRdb table lists in-frame clones only, not all of them. The sample includes about 350,000 clones, approximately 85% of them seen just once. The genes are TRBV30 and TRBJ2-7; D ambiguous. The clonotype originates from a person aged 18 to 65 who received the Ad26.COV2.S COVID-19 vaccine or a placebo. The sample was peripheral blood, taken in a trial of Ad26.COV2.S vaccine versus placebo. The CDR3 region has the DNA TGTGCCTGGAGTGTACGCAGGCCCACGTACTACGAGCAGTACTTC. Its translation: CAWSVRRPTYYEQYF.